This TCR beta chain is drawn from a study of CD8 T cells in ankylosing spondylitis. Study findings and constraints: Seemingly distinctive of ankylosing spondylitis blood was a TCR beta motif formed by eight highly homologous variants. With a CD8+ phenotype, disease-linked clones were relatively rare in peripheral blood. Reports say disease-linked clones showed up significantly more in matched ankylosing spondylitis synovial fluid.

Germline assignment: CDR1 MNHNS and CDR2 SASEGT. CDR3 length: 13 amino acids. V was shortened by 4 bases and J by 5 bases, with 10 bases between the two germline ends. With molecular barcodes, quantitative 5'-RACE was used to make the TCR beta libraries. One entry per CDR3 protein, called by TCRdb with MiXCR from the 5' RACE reads. The sample carries hundreds of thousands of distinct CDR3 sequences, less than 25% recorded once. For this clonotype: The antigen is not known.

This sequence originates from a female donor with ankylosing spondylitis or in good health (not recorded which). The sequenced sample was blood, either unsorted or a sorted T cell fraction (not recorded which). This rearrangement joins TRBV6-1 to TRBJ2-3; D perhaps matches TRBD1 (5 bases). The CDR3 reads CASSVRGVDTQYF. CDR3 sequence (DNA): TGTGCCAGCAGTGTAAGGGGCGTAGATACGCAGTATTTT.